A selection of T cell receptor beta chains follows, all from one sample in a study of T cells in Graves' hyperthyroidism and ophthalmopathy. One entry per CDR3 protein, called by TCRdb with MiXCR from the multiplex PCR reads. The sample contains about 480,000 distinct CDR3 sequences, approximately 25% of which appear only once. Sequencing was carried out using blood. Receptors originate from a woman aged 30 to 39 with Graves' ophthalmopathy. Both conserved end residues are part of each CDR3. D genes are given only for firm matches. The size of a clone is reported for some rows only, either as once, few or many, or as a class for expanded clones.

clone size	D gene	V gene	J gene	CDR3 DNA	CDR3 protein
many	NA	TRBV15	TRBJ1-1	TGTGCCACCAGCAGAGATCGCAACCGAAACACTGAAGCTTTCTTT	CATSRDRNRNTEAFF
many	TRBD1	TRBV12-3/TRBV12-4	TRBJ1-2	TGTGCCAGGTGGCTACTGACAGGGCGCCGGGGCTACACCTTC	CARWLLTGRRGYTF
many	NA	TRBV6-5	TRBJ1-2	TGTGCCAGCAGTTACTCGAATCGGGGCTCCTATGGCTACACCTTC	CASSYSNRGSYGYTF
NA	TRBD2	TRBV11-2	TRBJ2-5	TGTGCCAGCAGCTTAGTTTTGGACCCGGCGGGAGACGAGACCCAGTACTTC	CASSLVLDPAGDETQYF
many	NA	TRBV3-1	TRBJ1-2	TGTGCCAGCAGCCAAGATTTGAACAGTAACTATGGCTACACCTTC	CASSQDLNSNYGYTF
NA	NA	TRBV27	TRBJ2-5	TGTGCCAGCAGTTTATTCTTCAGACAAGAGACCCAGTACTTC	CASSLFFRQETQYF
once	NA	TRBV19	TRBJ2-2	TGTGCCAGTCGCTCAGGTCGCCGGGAGCTGTTTTTT	CASRSGRRELFF
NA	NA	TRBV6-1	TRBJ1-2	TGTGCCAGCACGGGGGCTGACCGGGACTTCGATGGCTACACCTTC	CASTGADRDFDGYTF
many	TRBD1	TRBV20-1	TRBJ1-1	TGCAGTGCCAGGACAGGGTTGGAAGCTTTCTTT	CSARTGLEAFF
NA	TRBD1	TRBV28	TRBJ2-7	TGTGCCAGCAAGGGACAGGGGGTACGAGGGCAGTACTTC	CASKGQGVRGQYF
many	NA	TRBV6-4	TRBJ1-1	TGTGCCAGCACCAAAGGGGTGACAGGTCGTTGGAAGGCTGAAGCTTTCTTT	CASTKGVTGRWKAEAFF
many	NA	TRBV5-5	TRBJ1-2	TGTGCCAGTAGGGTATACTATGGCTACACCTTC	CASRVYYGYTF
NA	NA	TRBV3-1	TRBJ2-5	TGTGCCAGCAGCCTACAAGCGACAGTAAGAGAGACCCAGTACTTC	CASSLQATVRETQYF
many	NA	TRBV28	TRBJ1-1	TGTGCCAGCAGTGGACATGGGTGGACTGAAGCTTTCTTT	CASSGHGWTEAFF
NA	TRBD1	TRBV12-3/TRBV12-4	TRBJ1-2	TGTGCCAGCAGTGACGGGACAGGGAGAGGCTACACCTTC	CASSDGTGRGYTF
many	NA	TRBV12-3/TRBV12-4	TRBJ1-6	TGTGCCAGCAGACCAAGACAGGCGTCACCCCTCCACTTT	CASRPRQASPLHF
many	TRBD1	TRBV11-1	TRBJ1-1	TGTGCCAGCAGCTTATCTTGGACAGGGGCAATTGAAGCTTTCTTT	CASSLSWTGAIEAFF
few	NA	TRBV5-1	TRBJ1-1	TGCGCCAGCAGCTTAGAAGGGATTGATGAAGCTTTCTTT	CASSLEGIDEAFF
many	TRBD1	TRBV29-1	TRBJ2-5	TGCAGCGTTGAAAAGGGGGCAGGTCAAGAGACCCAGTACTTC	CSVEKGAGQETQYF
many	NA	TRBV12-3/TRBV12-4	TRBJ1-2	TGTGCCAGCAGTTTTTTAGGGGGTTTTGGCTACACCTTC	CASSFLGGFGYTF
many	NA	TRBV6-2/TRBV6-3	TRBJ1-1	TGTGCCTGCGGCGACGGGGCTACAGGGCCGGCTTTCTTT	CACGDGATGPAFF
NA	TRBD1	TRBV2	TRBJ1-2	TGTGCCAGCAGTGAGACAGGGAAAAATGGCTACACCTTC	CASSETGKNGYTF
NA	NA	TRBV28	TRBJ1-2	TGTGCCAGCGACGCCAACTATGGCTACACCTTC	CASDANYGYTF
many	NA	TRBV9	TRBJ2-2	TGTGCCAGCAGCGTAAAAGCGGTCACCGGGGAGCTGTTTTTT	CASSVKAVTGELFF
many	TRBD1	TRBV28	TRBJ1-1	TGTGCCAGCAGTTTATATCCCCAGGGGGCGCCCGTTGAAGCTTTCTTT	CASSLYPQGAPVEAFF
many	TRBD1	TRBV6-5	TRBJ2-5	TGTGCCAGCAGTAACAGGGGGGACGAAGAGACCCAGTACTTC	CASSNRGDEETQYF
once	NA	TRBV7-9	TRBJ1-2	TGTGCCAGCAGTCCGTCCGGACGAGGTCTCTATGGCTACACCTTC	CASSPSGRGLYGYTF
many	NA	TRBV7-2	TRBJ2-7	TGTGCCAGCAGCTTCGGCCAAAATCAAGGGCGGGAGCAGTACTTC	CASSFGQNQGREQYF
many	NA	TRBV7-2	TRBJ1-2	TGTGCCAGCAGCTTAGTCGCGGGGGCGGACTATGGCTACACCTTC	CASSLVAGADYGYTF
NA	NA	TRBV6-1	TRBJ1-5	TGTGCCAGCAGTGACGGGGTCGGGAATCAGCCCCAGCATTTT	CASSDGVGNQPQHF
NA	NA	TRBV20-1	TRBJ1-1	TGCAGTGCTAGCCGGGAACGGAACACTGAAGCTTTCTTT	CSASRERNTEAFF
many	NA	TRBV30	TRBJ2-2	TGTGCCTCGAGCGGGCAGGGTGCCGGGGAGCTGTTTTTT	CASSGQGAGELFF
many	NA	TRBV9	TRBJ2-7	TGTGCCAGCAGCTCGGGTCACTACGAGCAGTACTTC	CASSSGHYEQYF
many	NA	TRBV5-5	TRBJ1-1	TGTGCCAGCAGCCTTGGCACCCAATTCTCCGTCACTGAAGCTTTCTTT	CASSLGTQFSVTEAFF
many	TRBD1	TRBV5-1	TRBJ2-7	TGCGCCAGCAGCTCACCGGGACAGGAGACGGAGCAGTACTTC	CASSSPGQETEQYF
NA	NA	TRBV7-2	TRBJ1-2	TGTGCCAGCAGCTTAGACGTGATAGCGGGCTACACCTTC	CASSLDVIAGYTF
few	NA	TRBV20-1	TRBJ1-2	TGCCACCACAGGGAAGTGGGCTACACCTTC	CHHREVGYTF
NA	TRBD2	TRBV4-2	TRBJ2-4	TGTGCCAGCAGCCAGGATGGGACTAGCGCTTTAGCCAAAAACATTCAGTACTTC	CASSQDGTSALAKNIQYF
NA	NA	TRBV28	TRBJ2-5	TGTGCCAGCGGGCAGGATAAAGAGACCCAGTACTTC	CASGQDKETQYF
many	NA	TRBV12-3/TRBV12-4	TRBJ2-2	TGTGCCAGCAGGTCCAGGGTTGACACCGGGGAGCTGTTTTTT	CASRSRVDTGELFF
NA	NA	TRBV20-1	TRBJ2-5	TGCAGTGCTAAGGGGGGGGCGGAATACTTTCAAGAGACCCAGTACTTC	CSAKGGAEYFQETQYF
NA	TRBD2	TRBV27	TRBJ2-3	TGTGCCAGCGGGGGGCTAGCGGGGGAAGAATCGTGGAGCACAGATACGCAGTGTTTT	CASGGLAGEESWSTDTQCF
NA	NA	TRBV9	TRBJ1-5	TGTGCCAGCAGCCCACAGGGACTGTGGAATCAGCCCCAGCATTTT	CASSPQGLWNQPQHF
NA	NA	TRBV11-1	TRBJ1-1	TGTGCCAGCAGCCCGAGAGTCGGGGCGGGGGAAACTGAAGCTTTCTTT	CASSPRVGAGETEAFF
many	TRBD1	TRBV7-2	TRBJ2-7	TGTGCCAGCAGGAGCCTCAGCGGACAGGGAAACTACGAGCAGTACTTC	CASRSLSGQGNYEQYF
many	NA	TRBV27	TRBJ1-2	TGTGCCAGCTACGGACTCTCCGGTGGCTACACCTTC	CASYGLSGGYTF
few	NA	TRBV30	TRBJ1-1	TGTGCCTGGAGTGTCGAAAGTACTGAAGCTTTCTTT	CAWSVESTEAFF
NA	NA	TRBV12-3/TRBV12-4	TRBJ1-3	TGTGCCAGCAGTCGGTACCGATTCTCTGGAAACACCATATATTTT	CASSRYRFSGNTIYF
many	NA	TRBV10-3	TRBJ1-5	TGTGCCATCAGTGAGTCGATAGGACAGCCCCAGCATTTT	CAISESIGQPQHF
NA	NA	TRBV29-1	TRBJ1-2	TGCAGCGTTGAGACCAGGACAGAATCCTATGGCTACACCTTC	CSVETRTESYGYTF